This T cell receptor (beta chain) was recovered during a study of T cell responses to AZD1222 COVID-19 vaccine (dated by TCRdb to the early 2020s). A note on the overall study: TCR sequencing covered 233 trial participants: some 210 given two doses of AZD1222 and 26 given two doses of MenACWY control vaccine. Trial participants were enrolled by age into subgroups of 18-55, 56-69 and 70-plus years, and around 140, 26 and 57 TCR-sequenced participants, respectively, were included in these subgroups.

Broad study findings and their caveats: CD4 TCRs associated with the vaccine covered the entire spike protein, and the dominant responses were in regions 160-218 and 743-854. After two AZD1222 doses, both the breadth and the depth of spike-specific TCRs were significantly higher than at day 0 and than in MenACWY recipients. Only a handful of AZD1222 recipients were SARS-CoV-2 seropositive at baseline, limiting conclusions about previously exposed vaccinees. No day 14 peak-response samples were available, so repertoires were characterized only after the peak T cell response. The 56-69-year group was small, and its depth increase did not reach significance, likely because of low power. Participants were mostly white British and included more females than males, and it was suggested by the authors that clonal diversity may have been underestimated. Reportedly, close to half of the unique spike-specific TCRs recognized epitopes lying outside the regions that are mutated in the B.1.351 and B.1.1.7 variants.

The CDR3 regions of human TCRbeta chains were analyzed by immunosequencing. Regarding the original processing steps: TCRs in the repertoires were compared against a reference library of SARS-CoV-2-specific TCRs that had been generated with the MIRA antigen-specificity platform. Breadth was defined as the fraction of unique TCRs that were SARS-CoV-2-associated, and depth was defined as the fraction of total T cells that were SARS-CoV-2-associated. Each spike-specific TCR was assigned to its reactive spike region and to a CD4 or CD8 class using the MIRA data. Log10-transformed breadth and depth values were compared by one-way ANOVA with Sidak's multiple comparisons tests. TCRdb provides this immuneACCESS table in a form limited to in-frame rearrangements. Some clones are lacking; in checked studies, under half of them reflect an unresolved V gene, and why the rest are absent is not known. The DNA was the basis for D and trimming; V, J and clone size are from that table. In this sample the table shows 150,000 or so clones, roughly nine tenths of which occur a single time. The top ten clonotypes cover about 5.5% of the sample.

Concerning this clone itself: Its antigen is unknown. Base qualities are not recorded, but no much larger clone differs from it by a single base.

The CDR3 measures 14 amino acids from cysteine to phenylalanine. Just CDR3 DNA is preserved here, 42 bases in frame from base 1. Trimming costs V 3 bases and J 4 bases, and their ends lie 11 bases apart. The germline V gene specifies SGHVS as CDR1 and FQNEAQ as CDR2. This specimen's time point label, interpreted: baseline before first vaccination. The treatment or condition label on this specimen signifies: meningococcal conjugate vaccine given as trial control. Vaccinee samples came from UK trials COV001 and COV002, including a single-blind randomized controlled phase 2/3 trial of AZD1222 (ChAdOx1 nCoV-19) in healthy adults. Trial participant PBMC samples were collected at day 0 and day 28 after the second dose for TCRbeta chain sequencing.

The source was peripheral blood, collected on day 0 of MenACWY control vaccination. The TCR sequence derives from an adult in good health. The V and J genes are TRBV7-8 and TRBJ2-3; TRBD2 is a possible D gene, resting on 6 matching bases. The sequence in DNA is TGTGCCAGCAGCTTCGGGGGACCCCCAGATACGCAGTATTTT. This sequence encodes CASSFGGPPDTQYF.